This T cell receptor beta chain appears in the sequencing data of a study of T cell changes during pregnancy in multiple sclerosis. Generated by immunoSEQ multiplex PCR, the TCRdb table keeps only in-frame clones and is missing some. This repertoire shows more than 45,000 clones, around 93% found once; its top ten account for 3% to 4.5%. Germline V gene sequence: CDR1 MDHEN, CDR2 SYDVKM. The CDR3 consists of 17 residues. J gave up 3 bases and V 3 bases, and 9 bases lay outside the gene matches. Sample: CD8+ T cells from peripheral blood mononuclear cells, taken in the second trimester of pregnancy. The clonotype originates from a female donor with multiple sclerosis, enrolled in a pregnancy study. The rearrangement uses TRBV28 and TRBJ2-3; 10 bases are a match to TRBD2. The CDR3 DNA sequence: TGTGCCAGCAGTTTTAGGGTACTAGCGGGACCTACAGATACGCAGTATTTT. Amino acid sequence: CASSFRVLAGPTDTQYF.